The clone carrying this TCR beta chain was detected only a few times. The data originate from a study of blood T cell repertoires in COVID-19. Study-level background: The United States, Italy and Spain supplied acute and convalescent COVID-19 samples. Nucleic acid was either cDNA or gDNA, and it came from T cells, B-cell-depleted T cells, or PBMCs.

The V gene lost 3 bases and the J gene lost 8 bases, with 17 bases spanning the gap. The CDR3 covers 16 residues. Germline-derived CDR1 and CDR2 are SNHLY and FYNNEI. In the authors' workflow: Reference gene primer amplification gave nucleated cell count estimates. The table came from immunoSEQ multiplex PCR; TCRdb's copy has only in-frame clones and leaves some out. V and J calls and clone size are given by that table; D and trimming were obtained from the DNA. This table holds tens of thousands of clones, about 86% found once. The source material was peripheral blood. The chain recombines TRBV2 with TRBJ1-6; no firm D call. The sequence came from an elderly woman in a cohort sampled during active or convalescent COVID-19. Written as DNA, the CDR3 is TGTGCCAGCAGTGAGTCAGACGGTTTTCGGGATTCACCCCTCCACTTT. This codes for CASSESDGFRDSPLHF.